This TCR beta chain was found in a study of T-cell reconstitution after alpha-beta-depleted transplantation in children. Study-wide findings and caveats: At around two months after transplant, the alpha-beta T cells were reportedly derived from several hundred expanded clones that came from non-depleted graft cells. It was surviving recipient T cells and thymic progenitors that gave some patients high TCRbeta diversity at day 60. Newly produced T cells mostly accounted for T-cell counts and diversity one year post-transplant.

A remark on this clonotype: What it binds is not known.

Germline CDR1 reads SEHNR; CDR2 reads FQNEAQ (reference sequence). The CDR3 contains 11 residues. The V end was cut by 11 bases, the J end by 6 bases, with 11 bases between. The TCRbeta library was prepared with unique molecular identifiers. MiXCR was run by TCRdb on the PCR reads, yielding one entry per CDR3 protein. The table shows about 100,000 distinct CDR3 sequences, with 5% to 7% occurring only once. The clonotype was recovered from a male patient aged 2-10 years who had a stem cell transplant for acute lymphoblastic leukemia, so the T cells may come from the graft donor. The specimen was PBMCs, mostly from graft donor cells, collected 360 days after TCRalphabeta/CD19-depleted stem cell transplant. The chain joins TRBV7-9 to TRBJ2-1; a weak D match, TRBD1 (5 bases). Here the CDR3 reads CALDNFNEQFF. The CDR3 DNA sequence: TGTGCCCTGGACAACTTCAATGAGCAGTTCTTC.